These 14 T cell receptor beta chains were sequenced from one sample in a study of sequential checkpoint blockade in melanoma. Profiled with immunoSEQ multiplex PCR; TCRdb holds only in-frame clones, not every one. There are about 18,000 clones in the sample; under 85% occur only once, and 4.8% lies in the top ten. Treatment reported: randomized to nivolumab then ipilimumab (arm A) or the reverse (arm B). Here the sequenced sample was tumor tissue (inferred from file names), taken from a patient given nivolumab and ipilimumab in sequence. These receptors were obtained from a human donor with melanoma.

This clone was picked up one time. This chain uses TRBV19 with TRBJ2-3; 8 bases are shared with TRBD1. V shed 6 bases, J shed 1 base, and the junction held 3 bases outside the gene matches. CDR3 length: 14 amino acids. The germline gives CDR1 LNHDA, CDR2 SQIVND (reference sequence). CDR3 region: CASRDRGRTDTQYF. CDR3 sequence (DNA): TGTGCCAGTAGAGACAGGGGACGCACAGATACGCAGTATTTT.

The chain joins TRBV12-5 to TRBJ2-1; TRBD2 agrees at 11 bases. The junction had 8 bases not matched to a gene; V was cut back by 6 bases and J by 4 bases. This CDR3 has 16 amino acids. Per the germline V gene, CDR1 is LGHNT and CDR2 is FRNRAP. The CDR3 loop is CASGYRLAGNYNEQFF. The CDR3 DNA reads TGTGCTAGTGGATACCGACTAGCGGGAAATTACAATGAGCAGTTCTTC.

This chain connects TRBV7-5 to TRBJ1-4. TRBV7-5 has pseudogene status. The CDR3 has 16 amino acids. The CDR3 DNA reads TGTGCCAGCAGCCAAGCACGGGGGCCTACTAATGAAAAACTGTTTTTT. Translating gives CASSQARGPTNEKLFF.

This clone was counted between two and nine times. This chain joins TRBV30 and TRBJ1-2; maybe TRBD1 (5 bases). This CDR3 comprises 14 residues. CDR1 GTSNPN and CDR2 SVGIG come from the germline V gene (reference sequence). Trimming stripped 2 bases from V and 7 bases from J, with 17 bases between. CDR3 coding DNA: TGTGCCTGGAGTTCTTACGGGGGACTATCTGGCTACACCTTC. It codes for CAWSSYGGLSGYTF.

The chain combines TRBV23-1 with TRBJ2-2, with TRBD2 identical over 9 bases. TRBV23-1 is designated an ORF whose function remains uncertain. J lost 7 bases, V lost 6 bases, and 15 bases had no gene match. The CDR3 contains 17 residues. The CDR3 DNA sequence: TGCGCCAGCAGCATTAGCACAGGCGGGAGGGCAATCGGGGAGCTGTTTTTT. The encoded protein is CASSISTGGRAIGELFF.

The chain links TRBV14 to TRBJ1-2, with D unclear. The CDR3 consists of 13 residues. Germline V gene data show CDR1 as SGHDN and CDR2 as FVKESK. V was clipped by 0 bases and J by 4 bases, with 6 bases between them. In DNA form, the CDR3 reads TGTGCCAGCAGCCAAGATTCGGGCTATGGCTACACCTTC. Translated: CASSQDSGYGYTF.

The chain employs TRBV14 and TRBJ2-5; 14 nucleotides line up with TRBD2. The length of the CDR3 is 18 residues. Trimming at V came to 1 base and at J to 5 bases, leaving 9 bases not matched to a gene. Germline V gene lookup returns CDR1 SGHDN and CDR2 FVKESK. The CDR3 nucleotides read TGTGCCAGCAGCCAAGTAGACGGACTAGCGGGGGGATATGAGACCCAGTACTTC. Its protein product is CASSQVDGLAGGYETQYF.

In its sample, this clone was seen once. The chain uses TRBV30 and TRBJ1-5, with D uncertain. CDR1 is GTSNPN, CDR2 SVGIG, per germline (reference sequence). This CDR3 has 13 residues. V shed 1 base and J shed 3 bases, with 7 bases lying between them. CDR3 DNA: TGTGCCTGGAGTGAAGGGTACAATCAGCCCCAGCATTTT. As protein: CAWSEGYNQPQHF.

The chain combines TRBV30 with TRBJ2-7; 8 nucleotides agree with TRBD1. The CDR3 length is 14 residues. Trimming removed 0 bases from V and 4 bases from J; junction bases left unmatched: 5. Germline-derived CDR1 and CDR2 are GTSNPN and SVGIG (reference sequence). The CDR3 here is CAWSVGTGDYEQYF. The CDR3 DNA reads TGTGCCTGGAGTGTGGGGACAGGTGATTACGAGCAGTACTTC.

V usage is TRBV11-1 and J usage is TRBJ2-1; TRBD1 agrees at 7 bases. CDR1 and CDR2 (germline): SGHAT, FQDESV (reference sequence). With V trimmed by 7 bases and J by 0 bases, 15 bases remained unmatched. The CDR3 has 18 residues. The CDR3 region is CASTNHAGTAYSYNEQFF. DNA for the CDR3: TGTGCCAGCACCAACCACGCCGGGACAGCCTACTCCTACAATGAGCAGTTCTTC.

The CDR3, as DNA: TGTGCCTGGACCGGGGGTACGGTATACAGTGGCTACACCTTC. Residues: CAWTGGTVYSGYTF. The chain recombines TRBV30 with TRBJ1-2; D might be TRBD1 (5 bases). Looked up from germline, CDR1 is GTSNPN and CDR2 is SVGIG (reference sequence). Trimming left V 4 bases short and J 7 bases short, with 19 bases between. This CDR3 has 14 residues.

This clone was recorded a few times. The chain recombines TRBV30 with TRBJ2-7; D is unresolved. The V end lost 1 base, the J end lost 2 bases, and 3 bases lay between the germline ends. This CDR3 contains 11 residues. The germline gives CDR1 GTSNPN, CDR2 SVGIG (reference sequence). The CDR3 here is CAWSDTYEQYF. The CDR3 coding sequence is TGTGCCTGGAGTGACACCTACGAGCAGTACTTC.

This chain connects TRBV19 to TRBJ2-3, with unresolved D. Germline V gene lookup returns CDR1 LNHDA and CDR2 SQIVND (reference sequence). The CDR3 loop spans 12 amino acids. V was pared by 5 bases and J by 3 bases, with 6 bases between. CDR3 coding DNA: TGTGCCAGTAGTCGCGAAACAGATACGCAGTATTTT. Its protein product is CASSRETDTQYF.

The V and J genes are TRBV19 and TRBJ1-5; D is unresolved. V was shortened by 6 bases and J by 5 bases, with 11 bases between the two germline ends. CDR1 LNHDA and CDR2 SQIVND come from the germline V gene (reference sequence). The CDR3 is 13 amino acids. CDR3 in DNA: TGTGCCAGTAGGCCCCGGGTGTATCAGCCCCAGCATTTT. Its translation: CASRPRVYQPQHF.